These 26 T cell receptor beta chains share one sample of origin, sequenced in a study of cytomegalovirus exposure and HLA in healthy donors. Both 60 Vbeta primers and 13 Jbeta primers went into the PCR. Some clones are missing from TCRdb's copy, which holds only in-frame ones; the method was immunoSEQ multiplex PCR. The sample lists approximately 190,000 clones, approximately 78% occurring once. The sample consisted of PBMCs. These TCRs come from a woman aged 18 to 35 in good health and CMV-seronegative.

Comment on this clone: This same CDR3 is encoded by further DNA sequences in the sample. The V gene is TRBV7-9, the J gene TRBJ2-3; D gene ambiguous. CDR1 and CDR2 from the germline V gene are SEHNR and FQNEAQ (reference sequence). With 5 bases removed from V and 0 bases from J, the gap between germline ends came to 3 bases. The CDR3 is 12 amino acids. CDR3 in amino acids: CASSLSTDTQYF. Here the CDR3 DNA reads TGTGCCAGCAGCCTGAGCACAGATACGCAGTATTTT.

The CDR3 is CASTEGSAHTEAFF. Written as DNA, the CDR3 is TGTGCCAGCACCGAGGGTAGTGCGCACACTGAAGCTTTCTTT. The chain employs TRBV27 and TRBJ1-1; no reliable D call. The CDR3 length is 14 residues. Trimming removed 7 bases at V and 3 bases at J, with 15 bases between. CDR1 and CDR2 (germline): MNHEY, SMNVEV (reference sequence).

The chain uses TRBV13 and TRBJ1-6; TRBD1 is a possible D gene (5 bases). In germline, CDR1 is PRHDT, CDR2 FYEKMQ (reference sequence). Trimming cost V 0 bases and J 7 bases, with 7 bases left between them. The CDR3 totals 14 residues. The CDR3 region is CASSLGGLNSPLHF. CDR3 DNA: TGTGCCAGCAGCTTAGGGGGACTAAATTCACCCCTCCACTTT.

The rearrangement joins TRBV18 to TRBJ1-3; D may be TRBD1 (5 bases). The germline V gene has CDR1 KGHSH and CDR2 LQKENI. This CDR3 contains 15 residues. The V and J ends lost 1 base and 0 bases respectively, with 7 bases between them. The CDR3 spells CASSPQQDSGNTIYF. For the CDR3, the DNA is TGTGCCAGCTCACCACAACAGGACTCTGGAAACACCATATATTTT.

The genes are TRBV7-9 and TRBJ2-7; the match to TRBD1 covers 12 bases. The CDR3 spans 19 residues. Losses at the gene ends were 4 bases for V and 0 bases for J; bases not matched to a gene: 13. Germline V gives CDR1 SEHNR, CDR2 FQNEAQ (reference sequence). The DNA for the CDR3 is TGTGCCAGCAGCTCCCGGCACCGGGGACAGGGGGCACCCTCCTACGAGCAGTACTTC. It is translated as CASSSRHRGQGAPSYEQYF.

The rearrangement uses TRBV10-3 and TRBJ2-6; weak D call: TRBD1 (5 bases). The CDR3 spans 15 residues. V dropped 3 bases and J dropped 4 bases, with 10 bases sitting between them. Per the germline V gene, CDR1 is ENHRY and CDR2 is SYGVKD. The CDR3 region has the DNA TGTGCCATCAGTGACGTCAGGGCCGGGGCCAACGTCCTGACTTTC. As protein: CAISDVRAGANVLTF.

The V and J genes are TRBV11-3 and TRBJ2-1, with 10 bases that match TRBD2. The CDR3 is 17 residues long. Per the germline V gene, CDR1 is SGHNT and CDR2 is YENEEA. V lost 4 bases, J lost 1 base, and 7 bases stayed unmatched. The CDR3 region is CASSSYLAGESYNEQFF. The DNA of the CDR3 is TGTGCCAGCAGCTCCTATCTAGCGGGAGAATCCTACAATGAGCAGTTCTTC.

Comments on this clone: This CDR3 is also generated by other DNA sequences in the sample. The CDR3 is CASSPTGDYGYTF. CDR3 bases: TGTGCCAGCAGCCCGACAGGCGACTATGGCTACACCTTC. This chain connects TRBV6-6 to TRBJ1-2, with D possibly matching TRBD1 (6 bases). The germline gives CDR1 MNHNY, CDR2 SVGAGI (reference sequence). The length of the CDR3 is 13 residues. V lost 6 bases to trimming and J lost 3 bases, with 11 bases between them.

This clone appeared a single time. V and J are TRBV4-3 and TRBJ1-3; 8 positions agree with TRBD1. V shed 4 bases and J 1 base; nucleotides not matched to a gene: 6. The CDR3 contains 16 residues. Germline CDR1 reads LGHNA; CDR2 reads YSLEER. The CDR3 region has the DNA TGCGCCAGCAGCCGGGGGACAGGAGTTTCTGGAAACACCATATATTTT. Translated, it gives CASSRGTGVSGNTIYF.

The CDR3 DNA is TGTGCCAGCAGCCCAGCCGGGACAGGGGAAGTTTTAAGAGATGGCTACACCTTC. Amino acid sequence: CASSPAGTGEVLRDGYTF. This chain links TRBV11-2 with TRBJ1-2, with 10 bases fitting TRBD1. Germline V gives CDR1 SGHAT, CDR2 FQNNGV. The junction had 18 bases not matched to a gene; V was cut back by 5 bases and J by 6 bases. This CDR3 is built from 18 residues.

The chain is built from TRBV11-3 and TRBJ1-1; 9 positions agree with TRBD1. The CDR3 contains 15 residues. V lost 5 bases to trimming and J lost 1 base; unmatched junction nucleotides: 5. Germline CDR1 and CDR2: SGHNT and YENEEA. CDR3 sequence reads: CASSLTGQGNTEAFF. CDR3 bases: TGTGCCAGCAGCCTAACGGGACAGGGGAACACTGAAGCTTTCTTT.

This clone was observed a few times. The CDR3 nucleotides read TGTGCCAGCAGCGATCAGGGGGCGCTCAGTGAAAAACTGTTTTTT. This gives the protein CASSDQGALSEKLFF. V and J are TRBV5-5 and TRBJ1-4; 8 bases map to TRBD1. The V and J ends lost 4 bases and 7 bases, in that order; junction bases with no gene match: 9. The CDR3 runs 15 residues. Germline V lookup: CDR1 SGHKS, CDR2 YYEKEE (reference sequence). The whole variable domain, filled in from reference TRBV5-5 and TRBJ1-4, reads DAGVTQSPTHLIKTRGQQVTLRCSPISGHKSVSWYQQVLGQGPQFIFQYYEKEERGRGNFPDRFSARQFPNYSSELNVNALLLGDSALYLCASSDQGALSEKLFFGSGTQLSVL.

V gene TRBV4-3 combines with J gene TRBJ2-5; 8 positions agree with TRBD2. J gave up 2 bases and V 0 bases, and 8 bases lay outside the gene matches. Germline V gene lookup returns CDR1 LGHNA and CDR2 YSLEER. The CDR3 covers 17 residues. This chain's CDR3 is CASSQDRLAGLQETQYF. The CDR3 DNA follows: TGCGCCAGCAGCCAAGATCGCCTAGCGGGCCTACAAGAGACCCAGTACTTC.

The chain couples TRBV14 to TRBJ2-3, with 7 bases identical to TRBD2. The V gene end was trimmed by 5 bases and the J gene end by 3 bases; junction bases not matched to a gene: 14. This CDR3 is built from 17 residues. CDR1 SGHDN and CDR2 FVKESK come from the germline V gene. The CDR3 here is CASSSHLGEGLTDTQYF. Written as DNA, the CDR3 is TGTGCCAGCAGCAGTCATCTCGGGGAGGGATTGACAGATACGCAGTATTTT.

Concerning this clone: At one boundary the junction diverges from the germline segment, which might be a read error. CDR3 protein: CSSSLGLSGNTIYF. CDR3 sequence (DNA): TGTTCCAGCAGCTTAGGGCTCTCTGGAAACACCATATATTTT. The chain couples TRBV7-9 to TRBJ1-3; D not certain. The CDR3 is 14 amino acids. CDR1 and CDR2 from the germline V gene are SEHNR and FQNEAQ (reference sequence).

The chain recombines TRBV7-9 with TRBJ2-1; 8 bases agree with TRBD1. Germline V gene lookup returns CDR1 SEHNR and CDR2 FQNEAQ (reference sequence). V lost 11 bases, J lost 4 bases, and 13 bases stayed unmatched. The CDR3 contains 15 residues. CDR3 loop: CAGTGQGGDYNEQFF. CDR3 nucleotide sequence: TGTGCCGGGACAGGCCAGGGGGGAGATTACAATGAGCAGTTCTTC.

The chain is built from TRBV19 and TRBJ2-2; 9 nucleotides match TRBD2. CDR1 is LNHDA and CDR2 is SQIVND in the germline V gene (reference sequence). The length of the CDR3 is 17 residues. With V trimmed by 1 base and J by 6 bases, 9 bases remained unmatched. The CDR3 region is CASSIGASGMIAGELFF. As DNA, the CDR3 is TGTGCCAGTAGTATAGGGGCTAGCGGGATGATCGCCGGGGAGCTGTTTTTT.

The chain has TRBV4-2 and TRBJ2-1; no clear D gene. Trimming left V 0 bases short and J 0 bases short, with 6 bases between. This CDR3 spans 15 amino acids. Germline V lookup: CDR1 LGHNA, CDR2 YNFKEQ. CDR3 DNA sequence: TGTGCCAGCAGCCAAGAACACAGCTCCTACAATGAGCAGTTCTTC. Protein sequence: CASSQEHSSYNEQFF.

The CDR3 bases are TGTGCCAGCAGTCCGGGACAGGGGGCGCTTCCGGGGGAGCTGTTTTTT. This encodes CASSPGQGALPGELFF. This chain links TRBV28 with TRBJ2-2, with 12 bases lining up with TRBD1. Looked up from germline, CDR1 is MDHEN and CDR2 is SYDVKM. J lost 8 bases, V lost 5 bases, and 9 bases had no gene match. The CDR3 consists of 16 residues.

This chain uses TRBV18 with TRBJ1-4; D perhaps matches TRBD1 (5 bases). The length of the CDR3 is 16 residues. The germline gives CDR1 KGHSH, CDR2 LQKENI. Trimming took off 4 bases at V and 4 bases at J, with 16 bases between the two ends. The CDR3 DNA follows: TGTGCCAGCTCACTAACCCAGGGCGATCGTAATGAAAAACTGTTTTTT. Amino acid sequence: CASSLTQGDRNEKLFF. The complete variable domain, with remaining parts taken from reference TRBV18 and TRBJ1-4, reads NAGVMQNPRHLVRRRGQEARLRCSPMKGHSHVYWYRQLPEEGLKFMVYLQKENIIDESGMPKERFSAEFPKEGPSILRIQQVVRGDSAAYFCASSLTQGDRNEKLFFGSGTQLSVL.

This chain connects TRBV10-3 to TRBJ2-1; 7 positions match TRBD2. The J segment lost 3 bases and the V segment lost 5 bases, leaving 16 bases of the junction unmatched. The CDR3 contains 18 residues. The germline gives CDR1 ENHRY, CDR2 SYGVKD. The CDR3 protein is CAISPSGAGRESYNEQFF. The CDR3 nucleotides read TGTGCCATCAGTCCGTCCGGGGCCGGGCGGGAGAGCTACAATGAGCAGTTCTTC.

This CDR3 reads CASSQDQAGSTDTQYF. DNA of the CDR3: TGCGCCAGCAGCCAAGATCAGGCAGGCTCCACAGATACGCAGTATTTT. The rearrangement links TRBV4-3 to TRBJ2-3; no reliable D call. The germline V gene encodes CDR1 LGHNA and CDR2 YSLEER. The V and J ends lost 0 bases and 2 bases respectively, with 12 bases between them. This CDR3 has 16 amino acids.

This chain connects TRBV6-5 to TRBJ1-2, with unresolved D. Looked up from germline, CDR1 is MNHEY and CDR2 is SVGAGI. V was clipped by 8 bases and J by 4 bases, with 8 bases between them. This CDR3 region has 11 residues. CDR3 bases: TGTGCCAGCGGGCAGCTCTATGGCTACACCTTC. Translation gives CASGQLYGYTF.

The chain recombines TRBV11-2 with TRBJ1-2; D is unclear. Germline CDR1 and CDR2: SGHAT and FQNNGV. The CDR3 is made up of 15 amino acids. Trimming took off 2 bases at V and 4 bases at J, with 14 bases between the two ends. CDR3 sequence: CASSLLSLPGYGYTF. CDR3 nucleotides: TGTGCCAGCAGCTTACTCTCACTTCCGGGCTATGGCTACACCTTC.

The V call is TRBV11-2, the J call TRBJ1-2; D remains unclear. Germline lookup yields CDR1 SGHAT and CDR2 FQNNGV. The CDR3 is made up of 15 amino acids. V was cut by 1 base and J by 2 bases, with 11 bases left in between. The CDR3 loop reads CASSLGLLENYGYTF. In nucleotides, the CDR3 is TGTGCCAGCAGCTTAGGGCTCCTAGAGAACTATGGCTACACCTTC. Combining the CDR3 with reference TRBV11-2 and TRBJ1-2 gives the whole variable domain EAGVAQSPRYKIIEKRQSVAFWCNPISGHATLYWYQQILGQGPKLLIQFQNNGVVDDSQLPKDRFSAERLKGVDSTLKIQPAKLEDSAVYLCASSLGLLENYGYTFGSGTRLTVV.

This chain joins TRBV27 and TRBJ1-6; D might be TRBD1 (5 bases). The V gene lost 4 bases and the J gene lost 8 bases, with 21 bases spanning the gap. Per the germline V gene, CDR1 is MNHEY and CDR2 is SMNVEV (reference sequence). The CDR3 totals 17 residues. The CDR3 coding sequence is TGTGCCAGCAGTTCGGACGCGACAGTATTCGCCCATTCACCCCTCCACTTT. Translating gives CASSSDATVFAHSPLHF.